The 15 T cell receptor beta chains presented below share a single source sample, sequenced in a study of T cell responses to AZD1222 COVID-19 vaccine. Profiled with immunoSEQ multiplex PCR; TCRdb holds only in-frame clones, not every one. The sample has some 150,000 clones; over 75% are singletons. The specimen was peripheral blood, collected 28 days after the second dose of the MenACWY control vaccine. The receptors come from an adult who received the MenACWY meningococcal vaccine as a control.

This chain uses TRBV2 with TRBJ2-5; the D is unclear. The CDR3 is made up of 14 amino acids. V lost 2 bases, J lost 2 bases, and 9 bases lay in between. The germline gives CDR1 SNHLY, CDR2 FYNNEI. The CDR3 bases are TGTGCCAGCAGTGAATCGTCAGCACAAGAGACCCAGTACTTC. Translation: CASSESSAQETQYF.

In this sample, this clone turned up once. The chain combines TRBV6-2 or TRBV6-3 with TRBJ1-6, with 7 positions matching TRBD1. This CDR3 is 14 amino acids long. Germline V gene sequence: CDR1 MNHEY, CDR2 SVGEGT. The trim removed 5 bases at V and 7 bases at J, leaving 5 bases unmatched. The CDR3 protein is CASSHRDRNSPLHF. CDR3 nucleotide sequence: TGTGCCAGCAGTCACCGGGACAGAAATTCACCCCTCCACTTT.

The gene calls are TRBV24-1 and TRBJ2-7; 8 nucleotides line up with TRBD1. The CDR3 is 15 residues long. Germline values: CDR1 KGHDR, CDR2 SFDVKD. The V segment lost 5 bases and the J segment 1 base; nucleotides outside the gene matches: 6. The CDR3 bases are TGTGCCACCAGTGCCAACAGGGGGAGTTCCTACGAGCAGTACTTC. It encodes CATSANRGSSYEQYF.

The genes are TRBV11-2 and TRBJ1-1; 7 bases agree with TRBD1. J lost 7 bases, V lost 2 bases, and 10 bases had no gene match. Per the germline V gene, CDR1 is SGHAT and CDR2 is FQNNGV. CDR3 length: 15 residues. CDR3 loop: CASSLYPDRVGEAFF. CDR3 coding DNA: TGTGCCAGCAGCTTATACCCTGACAGGGTTGGTGAAGCTTTCTTT. Filled out from reference TRBV11-2 and TRBJ1-1, the complete variable domain reads EAGVAQSPRYKIIEKRQSVAFWCNPISGHATLYWYQQILGQGPKLLIQFQNNGVVDDSQLPKDRFSAERLKGVDSTLKIQPAKLEDSAVYLCASSLYPDRVGEAFFGQGTRLTVV.

The gene calls are TRBV5-6 and TRBJ2-7, with 7 bases matching TRBD1. V was pared by 1 base and J by 1 base, with 5 bases of the junction left unmatched. The CDR3 has 15 amino acids. Per germline, CDR1 SGHDT and CDR2 YYEEEE. The CDR3 is CASSLKPGQSYEQYF. CDR3 coding DNA: TGTGCCAGCAGCTTGAAGCCGGGACAGTCCTACGAGCAGTACTTC.

V is TRBV6-6 and J is TRBJ2-2; D is uncertain. Trimming left V 4 bases short and J 8 bases short, with 11 bases between. This CDR3 is built from 13 residues. Germline V lookup: CDR1 MNHNY, CDR2 SVGAGI (reference sequence). The CDR3 loop reads CASSSSNEGELFF. The CDR3, as DNA: TGTGCCAGCAGTTCCTCCAATGAGGGGGAGCTGTTTTTT.

This chain uses TRBV6-6 with TRBJ2-2; TRBD1 aligns across 9 bases. V lost 6 bases to trimming and J lost 6 bases; unmatched junction nucleotides: 5. Germline lookup yields CDR1 MNHNY and CDR2 SVGAGI (reference sequence). The CDR3 runs 14 residues. CDR3 residues: CASSRQGGPGELFF. CDR3 bases: TGTGCCAGCAGCCGACAGGGGGGGCCCGGGGAGCTGTTTTTT.

This chain joins TRBV6-1 and TRBJ1-2; 10 nucleotides align to TRBD1. Germline lookup yields CDR1 MNHNS and CDR2 SASEGT. CDR3 length: 15 amino acids. J lost 13 bases, V lost 1 base, and 12 bases had no gene match. CDR3 bases: TGTGCCAGCAGTGAAGTAGTATCAAGGGACAGGGGTCTCACCTTC. Its translation is CASSEVVSRDRGLTF.

The chain joins TRBV7-8 to TRBJ1-2; D possibly corresponds to TRBD1 (5 bases). Germline lookup yields CDR1 SGHVS and CDR2 FQNEAQ. CDR3 length: 14 amino acids. V lost 4 bases and J 7 bases, leaving 16 bases between the germline ends. CDR3 in DNA: TGTGCCAGCAGCTCGCAGGGAAATCCTGTTGGCTACACCTTC. As protein: CASSSQGNPVGYTF.

The chain is built from TRBV12-3 or TRBV12-4 and TRBJ2-3; a possible D gene is TRBD1 (5 bases). The CDR3 consists of 13 residues. V was clipped by 8 bases and J by 5 bases, with 14 bases between them. For the CDR3, the DNA is TGTGCCAGCTCGGACACCTCTGGAGATACGCAGTATTTT. Residues: CASSDTSGDTQYF.

The chain joins TRBV3-1 (or the pseudogene TRBV3-2) to TRBJ1-1; 10 nucleotides match TRBD1. V lost 1 base, J lost 5 bases, and 1 base stayed unmatched. CDR3 size: 14 residues. Germline lookup yields CDR1 LGHDT and CDR2 YNNKEL (reference sequence). CDR3 amino acids: CASSQGGQGTEAFF. As DNA, the CDR3 is TGTGCCAGCAGCCAAGGGGGACAGGGGACTGAAGCTTTCTTT.

The chain employs TRBV13 and TRBJ2-7, with D possibly matching TRBD2 (6 bases). V was clipped by 5 bases and J by 2 bases, with 16 bases between them. Germline V CDR1 and CDR2: PRHDT, FYEKMQ (reference sequence). The CDR3 runs 15 residues. CDR3 bases: TGTGCCAGCAGCCCCCTACGGGGGACGGCCTACGAGCAGTACTTC. Encoded protein: CASSPLRGTAYEQYF.

The gene calls are TRBV5-1 and TRBJ2-5; the D call may be TRBD1 or TRBD2 (5 bases each). With 1 base removed from V and 1 base from J, the gap between germline ends came to 14 bases. The length of the CDR3 is 16 residues. Germline V gives CDR1 SGHRS, CDR2 YFSETQ. The CDR3 sequence: CASSLTPGRSQETQYF. The CDR3 DNA follows: TGCGCCAGCAGCTTGACCCCGGGGCGGAGCCAAGAGACCCAGTACTTC.

The chain employs TRBV19 and TRBJ1-1, with D possibly being TRBD1 (6 bases). The CDR3 is 18 residues long. V lost 1 base to trimming and J lost 3 bases, with 21 bases between them. The germline CDR1 and CDR2 sequences are LNHDA and SQIVND (reference sequence). The CDR3 nucleotides read TGTGCCAGTAGTATAGCCCCCCACCTCCGGGGACAACACACTGAAGCTTTCTTT. Translating gives CASSIAPHLRGQHTEAFF.

The V call is TRBV7-3, the J call TRBJ2-7, with D perhaps being TRBD1 or TRBD2 (6 bases each). CDR3 size: 16 residues. The V gene lost 3 bases and the J gene lost 5 bases, with 20 bases spanning the gap. Germline lookup yields CDR1 SGHTA and CDR2 FQGTGA. CDR3 sequence reads: CASSFSGAPGEDEQYF. The CDR3 DNA follows: TGTGCCAGCAGCTTTTCAGGGGCCCCAGGGGAGGACGAGCAGTACTTC.